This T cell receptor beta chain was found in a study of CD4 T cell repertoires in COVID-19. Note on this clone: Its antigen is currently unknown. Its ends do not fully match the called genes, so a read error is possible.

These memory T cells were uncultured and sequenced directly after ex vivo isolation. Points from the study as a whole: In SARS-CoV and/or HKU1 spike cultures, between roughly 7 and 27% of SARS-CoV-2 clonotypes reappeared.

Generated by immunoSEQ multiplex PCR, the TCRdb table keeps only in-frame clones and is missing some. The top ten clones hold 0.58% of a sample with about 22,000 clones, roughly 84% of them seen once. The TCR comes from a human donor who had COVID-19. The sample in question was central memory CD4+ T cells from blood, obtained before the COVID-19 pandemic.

The CDR3 loop is CASSSTGALGIF. CDR3 coding DNA: TGTGCCAGCAGCTCGACAGGTGCCCTTGGGATCTTC. This rearrangement joins TRBV5-5 to TRBJ2-1, with D possibly TRBD1 on 6 matching bases. Germline lookup yields CDR1 SGHKS and CDR2 YYEKEE (reference sequence). This CDR3 has 12 residues.